This T cell receptor beta chain was sequenced during a study of OX40 agonist ivuxolimab in advanced cancers. The overall study: Every patient in dose escalation had hepatocellular carcinoma, melanoma, renal cell or head and neck cancer.

Study findings and constraints: In the 0.1-3.0 mg/kg groups, partial responders showed among the lowest expansion.

The CDR3 covers 17 residues. CDR1 and CDR2 (germline): KGHSH, LQKENI. With 2 bases removed from V and 5 bases from J, the gap between germline ends came to 18 bases. Comment on this clone: Its target is not known.

Clones were sequenced by immunoSEQ multiplex PCR, and TCRdb holds only the in-frame ones, with some missing. In the table there are 30,000 to 45,000 clones, over 60% of which are singletons. V gene TRBV18 combines with J gene TRBJ2-2; D unresolved. This receptor was taken from an adult with an advanced solid tumor such as melanoma, head and neck, liver or kidney cancer. The source was CD4+ or CD8+ T cells sorted from blood, collected in a trial of the OX40 agonist ivuxolimab. CDR3: CASSPAPQSVWTGELFF. The CDR3 DNA is TGTGCCAGCTCACCAGCCCCCCAGTCCGTGTGGACCGGGGAGCTGTTTTTT.